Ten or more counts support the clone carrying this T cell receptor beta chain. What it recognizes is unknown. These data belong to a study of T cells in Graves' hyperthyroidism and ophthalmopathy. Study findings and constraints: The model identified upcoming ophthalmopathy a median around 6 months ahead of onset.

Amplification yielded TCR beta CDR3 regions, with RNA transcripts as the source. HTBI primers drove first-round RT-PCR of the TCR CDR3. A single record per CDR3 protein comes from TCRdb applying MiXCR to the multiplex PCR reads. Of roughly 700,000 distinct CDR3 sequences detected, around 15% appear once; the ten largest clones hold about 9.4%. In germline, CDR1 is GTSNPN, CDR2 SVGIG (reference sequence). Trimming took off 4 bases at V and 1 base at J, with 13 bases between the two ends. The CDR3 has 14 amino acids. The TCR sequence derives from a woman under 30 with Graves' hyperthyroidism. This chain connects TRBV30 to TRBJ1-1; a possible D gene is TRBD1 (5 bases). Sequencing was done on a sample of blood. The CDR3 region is CAWNVGTKNTEAFF. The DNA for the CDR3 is TGTGCCTGGAATGTCGGGACGAAGAACACTGAAGCTTTCTTT.